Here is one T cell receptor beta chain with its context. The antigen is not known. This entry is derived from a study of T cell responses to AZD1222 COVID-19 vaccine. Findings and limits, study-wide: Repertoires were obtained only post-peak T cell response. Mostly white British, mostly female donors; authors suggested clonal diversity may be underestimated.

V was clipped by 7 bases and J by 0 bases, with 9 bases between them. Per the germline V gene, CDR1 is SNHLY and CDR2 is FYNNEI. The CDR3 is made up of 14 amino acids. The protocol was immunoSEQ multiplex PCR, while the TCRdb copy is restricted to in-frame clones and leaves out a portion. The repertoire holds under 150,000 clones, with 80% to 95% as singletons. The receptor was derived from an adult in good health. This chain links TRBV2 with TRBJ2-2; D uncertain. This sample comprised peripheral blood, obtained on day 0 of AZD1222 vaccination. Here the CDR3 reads CASKSHANTGELFF. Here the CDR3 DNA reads TGTGCCAGCAAGAGTCACGCGAACACCGGGGAGCTGTTTTTT.